The 27 T cell receptor beta chains below all came from one sample that was sequenced in a study of blood T cell repertoires in COVID-19. TCRdb's copy holds only in-frame clones and misses some; the assay was immunoSEQ multiplex PCR. The sample has a few hundred thousand clones; 90% are singletons. Sequencing used peripheral blood. These receptors were collected from a woman aged 40 to 50 with COVID-19, enrolled during active disease.

The chain couples TRBV27 to TRBJ2-5; TRBD1 is a possible D gene (6 bases). Germline CDR1 is MNHEY and CDR2 is SMNVEV (reference sequence). Trimming took off 7 bases at V and 5 bases at J, with 14 bases between the two ends. The CDR3 runs 13 residues. CDR3 amino acids: CASNIRQGETQYF. In nucleotides, the CDR3 is TGTGCCAGCAATATTCGGCAGGGGGAGACCCAGTACTTC.

The genes are TRBV11-3 and TRBJ2-5, with 7 bases fitting TRBD2. CDR3 size: 14 residues. V shed 5 bases, J shed 4 bases, and the junction held 7 bases outside the gene matches. Germline V lookup: CDR1 SGHNT, CDR2 YENEEA. The CDR3 DNA reads as TGTGCCAGCAGCCAAGGCTGGGGGGGAGAGACCCAGTACTTC. This sequence encodes CASSQGWGGETQYF. The complete variable domain, with remaining parts taken from reference TRBV11-3 and TRBJ2-5, reads EAGVVQSPRYKIIEKKQPVAFWCNPISGHNTLYWYLQNLGQGPELLIRYENEEAVDDSQLPKDRFSAERLKGVDSTLKIQPAELGDSAVYLCASSQGWGGETQYFGPGTRLLVL.

The gene calls are TRBV30 and TRBJ1-1; a possible D gene is TRBD1 (6 bases). V lost 4 bases and J lost 3, with 12 bases in between. This CDR3 contains 13 residues. CDR1 is GTSNPN and CDR2 is SVGIG in the germline V gene (reference sequence). The CDR3 sequence is CAWKPDSYTEAFF. CDR3 nucleotides: TGTGCCTGGAAGCCGGACAGCTACACTGAAGCTTTCTTT.

The rearrangement uses TRBV18 and TRBJ1-3; TRBD1 might be the D (6 bases). Trimming took off 2 bases at V and 1 base at J, with 9 bases between the two ends. Germline CDR1 reads KGHSH; CDR2 reads LQKENI. The CDR3 consists of 15 residues. In DNA, the CDR3 is TGTGCCAGCTCACCATCTACAGGGTCTGGAAACACCATATATTTT. Protein: CASSPSTGSGNTIYF. The full variable domain, its missing parts supplied by reference TRBV18 and TRBJ1-3, is NAGVMQNPRHLVRRRGQEARLRCSPMKGHSHVYWYRQLPEEGLKFMVYLQKENIIDESGMPKERFSAEFPKEGPSILRIQQVVRGDSAAYFCASSPSTGSGNTIYFGEGSWLTVV.

This chain uses TRBV12-3 or TRBV12-4 with TRBJ1-4; 7 bases match TRBD1. Trimming removed 6 bases from V and 7 bases from J; junction bases left unmatched: 5. The CDR3 consists of 13 residues. The CDR3 loop is CASRLQGLEKLFF. CDR3 sequence (DNA): TGTGCCAGCAGGTTACAGGGGCTTGAAAAACTGTTTTTT.

This chain connects TRBV4-1 to TRBJ2-7; 7 nucleotides agree with TRBD1. Per germline, CDR1 MGHRA and CDR2 YSYEKL. The CDR3 is 16 amino acids. V was clipped by 0 bases and J by 2 bases; unmatched bases: 7. CDR3 protein: CASSQDAWDRTYEQYF. The CDR3 DNA is TGCGCCAGCAGCCAAGATGCTTGGGACAGAACCTACGAGCAGTACTTC.

The chain employs TRBV20-1 and TRBJ2-5; D perhaps matches TRBD2 (5 bases). The CDR3 runs to 12 residues. The ends were cut back, 3 bases at V and 5 bases at J, with 10 bases in the middle. The germline gives CDR1 DFQATT, CDR2 SNEGSKA (reference sequence). The CDR3 protein is CSASRSGETQYF. The CDR3, as DNA: TGCAGTGCTAGTCGTTCGGGGGAGACCCAGTACTTC.

CDR3 amino acids: CASSQERGEKLFF. Here the CDR3 DNA reads TGTGCCAGCAGCCAAGAGAGAGGAGAAAAACTGTTTTTT. The chain couples TRBV4-2 to TRBJ1-4; no definite D call. Germline V gene lookup returns CDR1 LGHNA and CDR2 YNFKEQ. This CDR3 has 13 amino acids. Trimming took 0 bases from V and 8 from J, leaving 7 bases between them.

The CDR3 nucleotides read TGTGCCGGCCAACAGGGTTTAGTACATGGCTACACCTTC. Residues: CAGQQGLVHGYTF. This chain uses TRBV2 with TRBJ1-2; TRBD1 is a possible D gene (6 bases). CDR3 length equals 13 residues. V lost 11 bases and J 6 bases, leaving 19 bases between the germline ends. Germline CDR1 reads SNHLY; CDR2 reads FYNNEI.

The rearrangement links TRBV30 to TRBJ1-1; 9 bases line up with TRBD1. V gave up 2 bases and J gave up 3 bases; unmatched junction bases: 16. CDR3 size: 18 residues. Per germline, CDR1 GTSNPN and CDR2 SVGIG (reference sequence). CDR3 bases: TGTGCCTGGAGTCCCCTACGAGGACAGGGGCTTTCCGACACTGAAGCTTTCTTT. Protein sequence: CAWSPLRGQGLSDTEAFF.

The J gene is TRBJ2-2, the V gene TRBV6-5; TRBD1 might be the D (6 bases). This CDR3 is 13 amino acids long. Germline loops: CDR1 MNHEY, CDR2 SVGAGI. V lost 8 bases and J 7 bases, leaving 14 bases between the germline ends. CDR3 amino acids: CASVRDNGGELFF. The CDR3 DNA is TGTGCCAGCGTCCGGGACAACGGCGGGGAGCTGTTTTTT.

The chain couples TRBV10-3 to TRBJ1-1, with D perhaps matching TRBD1 (5 bases). The germline V and J ends were trimmed by 6 bases and 1 base, with 6 bases remaining between them. CDR3 length equals 12 residues. Germline V gene sequence: CDR1 ENHRY, CDR2 SYGVKD. Written as DNA, the CDR3 is TGTGCCATCAGGACAGCGAACACTGAAGCTTTCTTT. Amino acid sequence: CAIRTANTEAFF.

V gene TRBV6-5 combines with J gene TRBJ2-7, with TRBD2 as a possible D gene (6 bases). The CDR3 is 14 residues long. Trimming stripped 8 bases from V and 7 bases from J, with 21 bases between. Germline V gene sequence: CDR1 MNHEY, CDR2 SVGAGI. CDR3 coding DNA: TGTGCCAGCCCAGCGAGGGAGGATTCGGGAGAGCAGTACTTC. The encoded protein is CASPAREDSGEQYF.

The chain carries TRBV5-4 and TRBJ2-2, with 10 bases that match TRBD2. The CDR3 contains 16 residues. Germline CDR1 and CDR2: SGHNT and YYREEE (reference sequence). With V trimmed by 0 bases and J by 5 bases, 4 bases remained unmatched. The chain's CDR3 is CASSLVIAGGTGELFF. CDR3 nucleotides: TGTGCCAGCAGCTTGGTGATAGCGGGGGGTACCGGGGAGCTGTTTTTT.

V usage is TRBV5-1 and J usage is TRBJ2-7, with 7 bases that match TRBD1. The CDR3 is made up of 15 amino acids. Germline CDR1 and CDR2: SGHRS and YFSETQ. The junction had 8 bases not matched to a gene; V was cut back by 1 base and J by 4 bases. The CDR3 protein is CASSLTPTGLYEQYF. CDR3 sequence (DNA): TGCGCCAGCAGCTTGACCCCGACAGGGTTGTACGAGCAGTACTTC.

This clone was recorded only once. The gene calls are TRBV4-1 and TRBJ1-2; TRBD1 might be the D (5 bases). CDR3 length equals 14 residues. The V gene lost 2 bases and the J gene lost 7 bases, with 14 bases spanning the gap. The V gene's germline CDR1 is MGHRA and CDR2 YSYEKL. Here the CDR3 reads CASSQTSTVSGYTF. DNA for the CDR3: TGCGCCAGCAGCCAAACCTCGACAGTAAGTGGCTACACCTTC.

The chain has TRBV12-3 or TRBV12-4 and TRBJ2-1; 8 bases match TRBD1. The CDR3 consists of 13 residues. The trim removed 8 bases at V and 4 bases at J, leaving 4 bases unmatched. CDR3 loop: CASRQGFYNEQFF. CDR3 nucleotides: TGTGCCAGCCGACAGGGGTTTTACAATGAGCAGTTCTTC.

This clone turned up a few times. This CDR3 is also generated by other DNA sequences in the sample. The rearrangement joins TRBV12-3 or TRBV12-4 to TRBJ2-3; a weak D match, TRBD2 (6 bases). V was cut by 3 bases and J by 6 bases, with 7 bases left in between. This CDR3 contains 12 residues. Here the CDR3 reads CASSLGGDTQYF. In DNA, the CDR3 is TGTGCCAGCAGTTTGGGGGGTGATACGCAGTATTTT.

The chain carries TRBV4-1 and TRBJ1-6, with 8 bases fitting TRBD1. V was pared by 2 bases and J by 11 bases, with 5 bases of the junction left unmatched. The CDR3 length is 14 residues. The germline CDR1 and CDR2 sequences are MGHRA and YSYEKL. The CDR3 DNA follows: TGCGCCAGCAGCCAAAGACAGGGGCGGCCACCCCTCCACTTT. It is translated as CASSQRQGRPPLHF.

Regarding this clone: This sample also contains other DNA sequences that code for the same CDR3. This chain uses TRBV19 with TRBJ2-3; 8 bases are shared with TRBD1. The V gene's germline CDR1 is LNHDA and CDR2 SQIVND (reference sequence). Trimming cost V 4 bases and J 1 base; bases outside gene matches: 1. CDR3 length: 14 residues. DNA for the CDR3: TGTGCCAGTAGTACGGGACAGGGCACAGATACGCAGTATTTT. Its translation is CASSTGQGTDTQYF.

The chain has TRBV5-6 and TRBJ1-4; 10 nucleotides line up with TRBD1. The germline gives CDR1 SGHDT, CDR2 YYEEEE. This CDR3 has 15 residues. After removal of 5 bases from V and 8 bases from J, the junction contained 9 bases not matched to a gene. The CDR3 bases are TGTGCCAGCAGACAACGGGGGACAGGGGACGAAAAACTGTTTTTT. Protein product: CASRQRGTGDEKLFF.

The chain couples TRBV19 to TRBJ1-2; 8 nucleotides agree with TRBD1. The germline V gene has CDR1 LNHDA and CDR2 SQIVND (reference sequence). CDR3 length: 11 residues. Unmatched junction bases numbered 2, after V lost 10 bases and J lost 4 bases. Written as DNA, the CDR3 is TGTGCCACGGGACAGGTCTATGGCTACACCTTC. The encoded protein is CATGQVYGYTF.

The J gene is TRBJ2-7, the V gene TRBV24-1; 7 bases fit TRBD2. The V and J ends lost 7 bases and 1 base, in that order; junction bases with no gene match: 9. CDR3 length equals 15 residues. Germline V lookup: CDR1 KGHDR, CDR2 SFDVKD. CDR3 sequence reads: CATRGELRGSYEQYF. In DNA, the CDR3 is TGTGCCACCAGGGGGGAATTGCGGGGGTCCTACGAGCAGTACTTC.

The CDR3 nucleotides are TGTGCCACCAGCCCCAGGGGTCGGGGCTATGGCTACACCTTC. Amino acid sequence: CATSPRGRGYGYTF. V is TRBV24-1 and J is TRBJ1-2; possible D gene TRBD1, 6 bases. The CDR3 loop spans 14 amino acids. Germline values: CDR1 KGHDR, CDR2 SFDVKD. V lost 7 bases and J 4 bases, leaving 15 bases between the germline ends.

Regarding this clone: Other DNA sequences in the sample encode the same CDR3. V gene TRBV7-3 combines with J gene TRBJ1-2, with D maybe TRBD1 (6 bases). CDR3 size: 13 residues. V dropped 5 bases and J dropped 2 bases, with 9 bases sitting between them. CDR1 and CDR2 (germline): SGHTA, FQGTGA. CDR3 nucleotides: TGTGCCAGCAGCCCGGACAGAAACTATGGCTACACCTTC. It codes for CASSPDRNYGYTF. Full variable domain (rest looked up from reference TRBV7-3 and TRBJ1-2): GAGVSQTPSNKVTEKGKYVELRCDPISGHTALYWYRQSLGQGPEFLIYFQGTGAADDSGLPNDRFFAVRPEGSVSTLKIQRTERGDSAVYLCASSPDRNYGYTFGSGTRLTVV.

The J gene is TRBJ1-6, the V gene TRBV2, with 8 nucleotides matching TRBD1. With 7 bases clipped from V and 7 bases from J, the junction kept 3 bases outside the gene matches. The CDR3 extends over 13 amino acids. Germline V gives CDR1 SNHLY, CDR2 FYNNEI. CDR3 loop: CASTGQGNSPLHF. CDR3 DNA: TGTGCCAGCACCGGACAGGGCAATTCACCCCTCCACTTT. Filled out from reference TRBV2 and TRBJ1-6, the complete variable domain reads EPEVTQTPSHQVTQMGQEVILRCVPISNHLYFYWYRQILGQKVEFLVSFYNNEISEKSEIFDDQFSVERPDGSNFTLKIRSTKLEDSAMYFCASTGQGNSPLHFGNGTRLTVT.

This clone was seen a handful of times. The CDR3 bases are TGTGCCAGCACATACAGTAACTCCGGGGGAAGCAATCAGCCCCAGCATTTT. This encodes CASTYSNSGGSNQPQHF. V gene TRBV28 combines with J gene TRBJ1-5; D perhaps matches TRBD1 (5 bases). This CDR3 has 17 residues. Germline assignment: CDR1 MDHEN and CDR2 SYDVKM. V was clipped by 7 bases and J by 1 base, with 20 bases between them.